The sample holds many counts of the clone carrying this TCR beta chain. This specimen belongs to a study of T cells in Graves' hyperthyroidism and ophthalmopathy. What was amplified from RNA transcripts were TCR beta CDR3 regions. Researchers ran a first-round RT-PCR on the TCR CDR3 using the HTBI primer set. TCRdb reprocessed the multiplex PCR reads with MiXCR, giving one entry per CDR3 protein. The table records about 380,000 distinct CDR3 sequences, about 13% of them present only once. It was uncontrolled infection, other autoimmune disease, pregnancy or lactation that excluded patients. Used for diagnoses were clinical symptoms, serum thyroxine and TRAb, thyroid ultrasound and orbital computed tomography. At first hyperthyroidism diagnosis, before any ophthalmopathy symptoms, the blood sample was collected. J lost 2 bases, V lost 2 bases, and 8 bases had no gene match. This CDR3 comprises 16 residues. Germline V gene data show CDR1 as SGHVS and CDR2 as FQNEAQ.

Sequencing was performed on blood. This clonotype was obtained from a man aged 30 to 39 with Graves' hyperthyroidism that later progressed to Graves' ophthalmopathy. This sequence joins TRBV7-8 and TRBJ2-7; 8 bases are a match to TRBD2. Written as DNA, the CDR3 is TGTGCCAGCAGCTTACTGGCGGGGGGCAATACCTACGAGCAGTACTTC. Translated: CASSLLAGGNTYEQYF.